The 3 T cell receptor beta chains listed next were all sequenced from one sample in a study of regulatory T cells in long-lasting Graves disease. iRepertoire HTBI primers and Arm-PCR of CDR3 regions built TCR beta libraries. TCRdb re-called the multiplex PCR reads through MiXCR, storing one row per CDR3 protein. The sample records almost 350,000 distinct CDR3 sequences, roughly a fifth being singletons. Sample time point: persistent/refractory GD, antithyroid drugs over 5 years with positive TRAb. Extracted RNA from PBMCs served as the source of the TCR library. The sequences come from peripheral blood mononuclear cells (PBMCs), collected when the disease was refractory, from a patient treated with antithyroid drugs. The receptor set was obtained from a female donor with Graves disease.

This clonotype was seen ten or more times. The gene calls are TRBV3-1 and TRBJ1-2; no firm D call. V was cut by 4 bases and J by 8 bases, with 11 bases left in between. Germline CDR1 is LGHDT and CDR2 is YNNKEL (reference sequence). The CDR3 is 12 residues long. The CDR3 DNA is TGTGCCAGCAGCCGGGTAGGGATCGGCTACACCTTC. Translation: CASSRVGIGYTF.

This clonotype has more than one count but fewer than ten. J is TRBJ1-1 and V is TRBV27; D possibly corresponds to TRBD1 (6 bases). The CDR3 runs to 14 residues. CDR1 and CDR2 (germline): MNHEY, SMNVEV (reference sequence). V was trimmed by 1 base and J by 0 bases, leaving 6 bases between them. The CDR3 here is CASSLWDMNTEAFF. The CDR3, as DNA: TGTGCCAGCAGTTTATGGGACATGAACACTGAAGCTTTCTTT.

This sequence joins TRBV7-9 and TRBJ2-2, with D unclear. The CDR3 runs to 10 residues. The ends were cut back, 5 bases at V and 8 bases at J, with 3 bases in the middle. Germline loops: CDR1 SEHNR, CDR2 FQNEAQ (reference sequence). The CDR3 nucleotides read TGTGCCAGCAGCGGTGGGGAGCTGTTTTTT. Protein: CASSGGELFF.